The sample holds many counts of the clone carrying this TCR beta chain. Antigen: not known. The sample originates from a study of T cells in Graves' hyperthyroidism and ophthalmopathy. Study conclusions and caveats: By a 13 V-J model, ophthalmopathy was set apart from stable hyperthyroidism.

Per the germline V gene, CDR1 is PRHDT and CDR2 is FYEKMQ (reference sequence). V was cut by 5 bases and J by 2 bases, with 9 bases left in between. The CDR3 is made up of 14 amino acids. Active moderate-to-severe ophthalmopathy, Clinical Activity Score at least 3, NOSPECS at least 4, under 3 months' duration. Each diagnosis was grounded in clinical symptoms, serum thyroxine and TRAb, thyroid ultrasound, and orbital computed tomography. The source material, RNA transcripts, was used to amplify TCR beta CDR3 regions. HTBI primers were employed in a first-round RT-PCR of the TCR CDR3. Each CDR3 protein gets one entry after TCRdb re-called the multiplex PCR reads with MiXCR. The repertoire holds about 350,000 distinct CDR3 sequences, with 15% to 20% as singletons.

The sample taken for sequencing was blood. The chain carries TRBV13 and TRBJ2-2, with D perhaps assigned TRBD1 or TRBD2 (5 bases each). The receptor's source is a woman aged 35 to 49 with Graves' ophthalmopathy. The CDR3 DNA follows: TGTGCCAGCAGCCAGGGACCCAACACCGGGGAGCTGTTTTTT. Protein: CASSQGPNTGELFF.